This T cell receptor beta chain derives from a study of cytotoxic CD8 clonotypes in ibrutinib-treated CLL. Turning to the study itself: Samples showed on average about 260,000 productive templates and 94,082 productive rearrangements.

The CDR3 is made up of 14 amino acids. The junction had 6 bases not matched to a gene; V was cut back by 6 bases and J by 5 bases. CDR1 is SQVTM, CDR2 ANQGSEA, per germline. Cryopreserved PBMCs were the source of around 2 micrograms of genomic DNA, which went to TCR beta libraries. Turning to this clone: No antigen is known for it.

Study-wide points: Baseline values of clonality outstripped age-matched healthy donors and followed circulating CD8+ T-cell counts. Sampling times (in sustained-remission versus progressing patients) were not the same.

Using immunoSEQ multiplex PCR, the repertoire was profiled, and TCRdb retains in-frame clones only, with some absent. The data hold 200,000 to 250,000 clones, with roughly 70% observed a single time. Sequences were derived from PBMCs, sampled after 24 months of ibrutinib treatment. The rearrangement joins TRBV29-1 to TRBJ2-1, with 11 bases matching TRBD2. The source of this sequence is a human donor with chronic lymphocytic leukemia. This chain's CDR3 is CSVAGTSGNNEQFF. The DNA of the CDR3 is TGCAGCGTAGCCGGGACTAGCGGAAACAATGAGCAGTTCTTC.